The 21 T cell receptor beta chains in this list originate from one sample, sequenced in a study of CD8+CD57+ T cells in acquired aplastic anemia. Using genomic DNA as the template, TCR beta VDJ and CDR3 profiling was carried out. TCRdb processed the reads anew with MiXCR; each CDR3 protein has one entry. This table holds under 500,000 distinct CDR3 sequences, around 30% found once. Before being chosen for sequencing, patients had shown CD8+CD57+ cell expansion by flow cytometry. The material sequenced was sorted CD4+, CD8+, or CD8+CD57+ T cells (not recorded which) from PBMCs. The receptors shown here come from a human donor with aplastic anemia.

This clonotype occurred many times. V gene TRBV12-3 or TRBV12-4 combines with J gene TRBJ2-7; no clear D. The CDR3 totals 12 residues. Trimming stripped 3 bases from V and 2 bases from J, with 5 bases between. CDR3 region: CASSFYAYEQYF. The CDR3, as DNA: TGTGCCAGCAGTTTCTACGCCTACGAGCAGTACTTC.

J is TRBJ2-5 and V is TRBV12-3 or TRBV12-4; possibly TRBD1 or TRBD2 for D (5 bases each). V lost 0 bases and J 5 bases, leaving 13 bases between the germline ends. The CDR3 contains 15 residues. CDR3: CASSLAVFGGETQYF. The CDR3 DNA reads TGTGCCAGCAGTTTAGCGGTTTTTGGGGGTGAGACCCAGTACTTC.

The rearrangement links TRBV19 to TRBJ1-2, with 7 bases identical to TRBD1. The CDR3 loop spans 13 amino acids. Unmatched junction bases numbered 13, after V lost 6 bases and J lost 12 bases. Germline V gene lookup returns CDR1 LNHDA and CDR2 SQIVND (reference sequence). CDR3 in DNA: TGTGCCAGTAGCGGACAGGTCTCCTCTGGAAACACCTTC. It yields the protein CASSGQVSSGNTF.

To note about this clonotype: A much larger clone sits a single nucleotide away, making a read error possible. The rearrangement joins TRBV19 to TRBJ1-5; no firm D call. Germline CDR1 reads LNHDA; CDR2 reads SQIVND (reference sequence). The CDR3 runs 13 residues. CDR3 bases: TGTGCCAGTGGTATAGATCGGGCTCAGCCCCAGCATTTT. This gives the protein CASGIDRAQPQHF.

This clonotype was seen many times. One junction end does not reproduce the germline sequence, and a read error may be involved. The chain joins TRBV24-1 to TRBJ1-1, with D perhaps TRBD1 (5 bases). Germline V CDR1 and CDR2: KGHDR, SFDVKD. This CDR3 spans 15 amino acids. CDR3 loop: CATSDFRQGDTKAFF. CDR3 nucleotide sequence: TGTGCCACCAGTGATTTTCGGCAGGGCGACACTAAAGCTTTCTTT.

V gene TRBV2 combines with J gene TRBJ2-7, with 9 bases identical to TRBD2. Germline trimming cut 2 bases from V and 0 bases from J; bases unmatched to any gene: 2. Germline V CDR1 and CDR2: SNHLY, FYNNEI. The CDR3 sequence is 15 residues long. In DNA, the CDR3 is TGTGCCAGCAGTGAAACTAGCGGGCACTCCTACGAGCAGTACTTC. This gives the protein CASSETSGHSYEQYF.

The rearrangement links TRBV7-3 to TRBJ1-1, with 7 bases matching TRBD1. Trimming took 11 bases from V and 5 from J; bases not matched to a gene: 11. This CDR3 region has 13 residues. The V gene's germline CDR1 is SGHTA and CDR2 FQGTGA. CDR3 sequence: CAWSPGQVTEAFF. The CDR3, as DNA: TGTGCCTGGAGCCCTGGACAGGTAACTGAAGCTTTCTTT.

This clonotype was seen more than once but under ten times. The chain combines TRBV7-2 with TRBJ2-3; 10 bases line up with TRBD2. The CDR3 covers 14 residues. The germline V gene has CDR1 SGHTA and CDR2 FQGNSA. The V segment lost 2 bases and the J segment 6 bases; nucleotides outside the gene matches: 2. The DNA for the CDR3 is TGTGCCAGCAGCTTAAGCGGGAGGGGGGATACGCAGTATTTT. Translating it yields CASSLSGRGDTQYF.

This clonotype was found a few times. V and J are TRBV2 and TRBJ2-7; TRBD2 matches at 11 bases. V trimming: 7 bases; J trimming: 2 bases; junction bases outside the gene matches: 7. CDR1 and CDR2 (germline): SNHLY, FYNNEI. CDR3 length: 15 residues. For the CDR3, the DNA is TGTGCCAGCAACCTAGCGGGGGGCGGAACCTACGAGCAGTACTTC. Protein sequence: CASNLAGGGTYEQYF. Full variable domain (missing parts from reference TRBV2 and TRBJ2-7): EPEVTQTPSHQVTQMGQEVILRCVPISNHLYFYWYRQILGQKVEFLVSFYNNEISEKSEIFDDQFSVERPDGSNFTLKIRSTKLEDSAMYFCASNLAGGGTYEQYFGPGTRLTVT.

This clonotype was recorded at least ten times. The chain links TRBV5-1 to TRBJ1-6; TRBD1 matches at 9 bases. Germline V gene data show CDR1 as SGHRS and CDR2 as YFSETQ. This CDR3 comprises 15 residues. The trim removed 3 bases at V and 5 bases at J, leaving 3 bases unmatched. For the CDR3, the DNA is TGCGCCAGCAGCTCTGGACAGGGGAATAATTCACCCCTCCACTTT. Encoded protein: CASSSGQGNNSPLHF.

This clonotype was found many times. The chain couples TRBV30 to TRBJ1-2; D perhaps matches TRBD1 (5 bases). The V and J ends lost 5 bases and 5 bases respectively, with 12 bases between them. Germline V gives CDR1 GTSNPN, CDR2 SVGIG (reference sequence). This CDR3 spans 12 amino acids. CDR3 nucleotides: TGTGCCTGGGCCGTGTGGGGGTATGGCTACACCTTC. This codes for CAWAVWGYGYTF. Variable domain in full (rest from reference TRBV30 and TRBJ1-2): SQTIHQWPATLVQPVGSPLSLECTVEGTSNPNLYWYRQAAGRGLQLLFYSVGIGQISSEVPQNLSASRPQDRQFILSSKKLLLSDSGFYLCAWAVWGYGYTFGSGTRLTVV.

Details on this clonotype: A read error may produce the germline difference seen at one junction end. The chain has TRBV27 and TRBJ1-5; 8 bases are a match to TRBD1. This CDR3 has 15 amino acids. CDR1 is MNHEY, CDR2 SMNVEV, per germline (reference sequence). This chain's CDR3 is CACSAGTGHNQPQHF. The CDR3 nucleotides are TGTGCCTGCAGTGCGGGGACAGGCCACAATCAGCCCCAGCATTTT.

DNA for the CDR3: TGTGCCAGTAGTACCGGCGCGGGGGTTTACACCGGGGAGCTGTTTTTT. Protein product: CASSTGAGVYTGELFF. The chain couples TRBV19 to TRBJ2-2; TRBD2 matches at 7 bases. The CDR3 sequence is 16 residues long. J lost 3 bases, V lost 4 bases, and 8 bases had no gene match. Germline V gene sequence: CDR1 LNHDA, CDR2 SQIVND (reference sequence).

V and J are TRBV30 and TRBJ2-7; 7 nucleotides align to TRBD1. Germline lookup yields CDR1 GTSNPN and CDR2 SVGIG (reference sequence). This CDR3 is 15 amino acids long. V gave up 4 bases and J gave up 2 bases; unmatched junction bases: 11. The CDR3 protein is CAWIDPWGTAYEQYF. The CDR3 DNA follows: TGTGCCTGGATTGACCCGTGGGGGACAGCCTACGAGCAGTACTTC.

V is TRBV10-3 and J is TRBJ1-5, with D unclear. Trimming removed 0 bases at V and 0 bases at J, with 12 bases between. Germline V gene data show CDR1 as ENHRY and CDR2 as SYGVKD. CDR3 size: 17 residues. The CDR3 region has the DNA TGTGCCATCAGTGAGTCAACAAAACATCATAGCAATCAGCCCCAGCATTTT. Amino acids: CAISESTKHHSNQPQHF.

This clonotype has a count of ten or more. DNA of the CDR3: TGTGCCAGTAGCCCATCGGGGGTCGGAAATTCACCCCTCCACTTT. It codes for CASSPSGVGNSPLHF. The genes are TRBV19 and TRBJ1-6, with D possibly matching TRBD1 (5 bases). Trimming took 6 bases from V and 7 from J, leaving 16 bases between them. In germline, CDR1 is LNHDA, CDR2 SQIVND (reference sequence). The CDR3 sequence is 15 residues long.

This clonotype was detected many times. The chain has TRBV20-1 and TRBJ2-1; 10 bases are a match to TRBD2. The CDR3 contains 14 residues. Germline CDR1 is DFQATT and CDR2 is SNEGSKA (reference sequence). V lost 8 bases to trimming and J lost 7 bases; unmatched junction nucleotides: 11. In DNA, the CDR3 is TGCAGTCCCTTTACCTCAGCGGGGGGGAATGAGCAGTTCTTC. Translating it yields CSPFTSAGGNEQFF.

This rearrangement joins TRBV28 to TRBJ2-1, with 7 bases identical to TRBD2. Germline trimming cut 6 bases from V and 4 bases from J; bases unmatched to any gene: 6. CDR3 length equals 14 residues. Germline-derived CDR1 and CDR2 are MDHEN and SYDVKM. CDR3 protein: CASRGLVVYNEQFF. The CDR3 DNA follows: TGTGCCAGCAGAGGACTAGTCGTTTACAATGAGCAGTTCTTC.

The chain recombines TRBV27 with TRBJ1-6; 7 bases agree with TRBD1. The CDR3 consists of 16 residues. Looked up from germline, CDR1 is MNHEY and CDR2 is SMNVEV (reference sequence). With 10 bases clipped from V and 6 bases from J, the junction kept 15 bases outside the gene matches. CDR3 bases: TGTGCCACCCAGACAGGGAAGCTCGGGACTAATTCACCCCTCCACTTT. This gives the protein CATQTGKLGTNSPLHF.

This clonotype was observed a few times. The chain joins TRBV3-1 to TRBJ2-1; the D is unclear. Germline V lookup: CDR1 LGHDT, CDR2 YNNKEL (reference sequence). Trimming removed 3 bases at V and 14 bases at J, with 14 bases between. The CDR3 contains 12 residues. CDR3 residues: CASSQASSGEFF. The CDR3 DNA is TGTGCCAGCAGCCAGGCCTCATCCGGTGAGTTCTTC.

The V and J genes are TRBV5-5 and TRBJ2-7; 7 positions match TRBD1. The ends lost 0 bases at V and 3 bases at J; junction bases unmatched: 6. The CDR3 consists of 15 residues. The germline gives CDR1 SGHKS, CDR2 YYEKEE (reference sequence). The CDR3 region is CASSLAPTGHYEQYF. The CDR3 region has the DNA TGTGCCAGCAGCTTGGCCCCGACAGGGCACTACGAGCAGTACTTC.